This T cell receptor beta chain appears in the sequencing data of a study of identical twins. This clonotype has only a few counts. The V and J ends lost 0 bases and 2 bases respectively, with 15 bases between them. The CDR3 sequence is 17 residues long. Germline V gives CDR1 MNHEY, CDR2 SVGAGI. The cDNA had a unique molecular identifier and a template-switch universal primer site. MiXCR, applied by TCRdb to the 5' RACE reads, yields one record per CDR3 protein. The sample holds about 690,000 distinct CDR3 sequences, 5.5% to 7.5% seen once. This clonotype originated in a man between 18 and 35 years old in good health. The rearrangement links TRBV6-5 to TRBJ2-3; D call uncertain. The sequenced material came from naive T cells sorted from blood. CDR3: CASSYSKVGGYTDTQYF. The DNA for the CDR3 is TGTGCCAGCAGTTACTCGAAAGTCGGCGGATACACAGATACGCAGTATTTT.